Each of the 10 T cell receptor beta chains below was sequenced from the same sample in a study of patients and donors after allogeneic stem cell transplantation. Each CDR3 protein gets one entry after TCRdb re-called the RT-PCR reads with MiXCR. The table lists 900,000 to 1,000,000 distinct CDR3 sequences, approximately 19% of them singletons. Material: blood, either unsorted or a sorted T cell fraction (not recorded which). The source is a human donor who was either an allogeneic HSCT recipient or a stem cell or donor lymphocyte infusion donor (not recorded which). It is not recorded whose cells these are; they may come from a transplant donor.

This clonotype was found a few times. The genes are TRBV4-1 and TRBJ2-7, with TRBD2 identical over 14 bases. The CDR3 has 14 residues. The V gene end was trimmed by 0 bases and the J gene end by 9 bases; junction bases not matched to a gene: 1. CDR1 is MGHRA, CDR2 YSYEKL, per germline. CDR3 sequence (DNA): TGCGCCAGCAGCCAAGATGGACTAGCGGGAGGGCAGTACTTC. Its translation is CASSQDGLAGGQYF.

The chain carries TRBV29-1 and TRBJ1-2; TRBD1 matches 7 bases. The CDR3 length is 11 residues. Germline V gene sequence: CDR1 SQVTM, CDR2 ANQGSEA. V gave up 4 bases and J gave up 8 bases; unmatched junction bases: 4. CDR3 loop: CSVGQGQGYTF. In DNA, the CDR3 is TGCAGCGTTGGACAGGGACAAGGCTACACCTTC. Combining the CDR3 with reference TRBV29-1 and TRBJ1-2 gives the whole variable domain SAVISQKPSRDICQRGTSLTIQCQVDSQVTMMFWYRQQPGQSLTLIATANQGSEATYESGFVIDKFPISRPNLTFSTLTVSNMSPEDSSIYLCSVGQGQGYTFGSGTRLTVV.

This chain joins TRBV4-1 and TRBJ1-2; maybe TRBD1 (6 bases). Deletions cut 6 bases from V and 8 bases from J, with 16 bases between. The CDR3 loop spans 13 amino acids. Germline loops: CDR1 MGHRA, CDR2 YSYEKL. CDR3 sequence (DNA): TGCGCCAGCAGAGAGAGGGGGGGAGGCGGCTACACCTTC. Its translation: CASRERGGGGYTF.

V and J are TRBV24-1 and TRBJ2-1; perhaps D is TRBD1 or TRBD2 (5 bases each). This CDR3 has 17 residues. Trimming took off 7 bases at V and 5 bases at J, with 23 bases between the two ends. Germline V CDR1 and CDR2: KGHDR, SFDVKD. CDR3 sequence: CATSTSDGMRGHNEQFF. Written as DNA, the CDR3 is TGTGCCACCAGCACTTCGGATGGCATGAGGGGCCACAATGAGCAGTTCTTC.

In its sample, this clonotype was seen a few times. The chain employs TRBV6-5 and TRBJ1-2; D uncertain. Per the germline V gene, CDR1 is MNHEY and CDR2 is SVGAGI. This CDR3 contains 13 residues. V was pared by 2 bases and J by 4 bases, with 8 bases between. Here the CDR3 reads CASSYDDTYGYTF. For the CDR3, the DNA is TGTGCCAGCAGTTACGATGACACCTATGGCTACACCTTC.

The V gene is TRBV19, the J gene TRBJ2-6, with 13 bases that match TRBD2. V gave up 6 bases and J gave up 2 bases; unmatched junction bases: 7. CDR1 is LNHDA and CDR2 is SQIVND in the germline V gene (reference sequence). The CDR3 consists of 18 residues. This CDR3 reads CASREGLAGKTGANVLTF. The CDR3, as DNA: TGTGCCAGTAGGGAGGGACTAGCGGGAAAGACTGGGGCCAACGTCCTGACTTTC.

This clonotype showed up many times. J is TRBJ2-7 and V is TRBV5-6, with D perhaps assigned TRBD1 or TRBD2 (5 bases each). The germline V gene encodes CDR1 SGHDT and CDR2 YYEEEE. The CDR3 consists of 15 residues. With 4 bases removed from V and 2 bases from J, the gap between germline ends came to 16 bases. The CDR3 nucleotides are TGTGCCAGCAGCCCTCAGGGACGGATCACCTACGAGCAGTACTTC. Protein: CASSPQGRITYEQYF. Full variable domain (missing parts from reference TRBV5-6 and TRBJ2-7): DAGVTQSPTHLIKTRGQQVTLRCSPKSGHDTVSWYQQALGQGPQFIFQYYEEEERQRGNFPDRFSGHQFPNYSSELNVNALLLGDSALYLCASSPQGRITYEQYFGPGTRLTVT.

The table lists this clonotype with a few counts. The V gene is TRBV12-3 or TRBV12-4, the J gene TRBJ2-3; 9 bases agree with TRBD2. J was trimmed by 5 bases and V by 3 bases; bases with no gene match: 3. The CDR3 runs to 14 residues. The CDR3 nucleotides are TGTGCCAGCAGTTTCGGCGGGGGGGGAGATACGCAGTATTTT. Translating gives CASSFGGGGDTQYF.

Only a few counts were recorded for this clonotype. The chain recombines TRBV6-1 with TRBJ2-7; D remains ambiguous. The ends were cut back, 10 bases at V and 4 bases at J, with 14 bases in the middle. The CDR3 runs to 12 residues. Per the germline V gene, CDR1 is MNHNS and CDR2 is SASEGT. The CDR3 here is CATAESQYEQYF. CDR3 sequence (DNA): TGTGCCACCGCCGAGTCTCAATACGAGCAGTACTTC.

This clonotype was detected a few times. The chain carries TRBV5-1 and TRBJ1-5; 7 bases match TRBD1. The germline gives CDR1 SGHRS, CDR2 YFSETQ. The CDR3 consists of 14 residues. The V segment lost 4 bases and the J segment 3 bases; nucleotides outside the gene matches: 4. CDR3: CASSPGTVNQPQHF. CDR3 nucleotides: TGCGCCAGCAGCCCCGGGACAGTCAATCAGCCCCAGCATTTT.